This T cell receptor beta chain was recorded in a study of regulatory T cells in long-lasting Graves disease. The time point here: newly diagnosed GD, antithyroid drugs for less than 3 months. The authors made the TCR library using RNA they extracted from PBMCs. EDTA tubes received approximately 9 milliliters of drawn peripheral blood. V shed 2 bases, J shed 8 bases, and the junction held 6 bases outside the gene matches. The CDR3 consists of 15 residues. Per germline, CDR1 ENHRY and CDR2 SYGVKD. Arm-PCR of CDR3 regions and iRepertoire HTBI primers were used to build TCR beta libraries. TCRdb passed the multiplex PCR reads through MiXCR, listing each CDR3 protein once. This repertoire shows 450,000 to 650,000 distinct CDR3 sequences, 16% found once; its top ten account for 20% to 25%. These sequences were also reported in another study, on T cells in Graves' hyperthyroidism and ophthalmopathy.

The starting material was peripheral blood mononuclear cells (PBMCs), obtained at new diagnosis, from a patient treated with antithyroid drugs. The J gene is TRBJ1-6, the V gene TRBV10-3; TRBD1 aligns across 7 bases. This clonotype was obtained from a woman aged 40 to 65 with Graves disease. CDR3 sequence (DNA): TGTGCCATCAGTGAGGGGGACAGATTCGATTCACCCCTCCACTTT. Translating gives CAISEGDRFDSPLHF.